This passage covers 15 T cell receptor beta chains from one sample sequenced in a study of cytomegalovirus exposure and HLA in healthy donors. In the PCR, 60 Vbeta and 13 Jbeta primers were used. The assay was immunoSEQ multiplex PCR, and TCRdb's table has in-frame clones only and misses some. Of around 150,000 clones in the sample, around 59% are singletons; the top ten hold around 1.9%. Sequencing was carried out using PBMCs. The source is a male donor in good health and CMV-seronegative.

The CDR3 is CASNPGGAGGIWNTEAFF. CDR3 DNA sequence: TGTGCCAGCAACCCTGGGGGGGCAGGGGGCATATGGAACACTGAAGCTTTCTTT. The V and J genes are TRBV5-4 and TRBJ1-1; 8 positions match TRBD1. Germline V lookup: CDR1 SGHNT, CDR2 YYREEE (reference sequence). With 6 bases clipped from V and 1 base from J, the junction kept 17 bases outside the gene matches. The CDR3 contains 18 residues.

The chain recombines TRBV4-1 with TRBJ2-7; 9 bases match TRBD1. Losses at the gene ends were 3 bases for V and 3 bases for J; bases not matched to a gene: 6. This CDR3 region has 15 residues. Germline-derived CDR1 and CDR2 are MGHRA and YSYEKL. The CDR3 is CASSHGPGQGYEQYF. The CDR3, as DNA: TGCGCCAGCAGCCACGGACCGGGACAGGGCTACGAGCAGTACTTC.

The CDR3 reads CASRRTDDTEAFF. CDR3 nucleotides: TGTGCCAGCAGGCGGACAGATGACACTGAAGCTTTCTTT. The chain employs TRBV2 and TRBJ1-1, with TRBD1 as a possible D gene (6 bases). Germline V gives CDR1 SNHLY, CDR2 FYNNEI. The CDR3 sequence is 13 residues long. V lost 6 bases and J 3 bases, leaving 11 bases between the germline ends.

The V gene is TRBV11-2, the J gene TRBJ1-1, with D unclear. CDR1 and CDR2 from the germline V gene are SGHAT and FQNNGV. This CDR3 comprises 12 residues. V was pared by 3 bases and J by 7 bases, with 9 bases between. The DNA for the CDR3 is TGTGCCAGCAGCTTTCACAGCCGTGAAGCTTTCTTT. Its protein is CASSFHSREAFF. The whole variable domain, remainder taken from reference TRBV11-2 and TRBJ1-1, is EAGVAQSPRYKIIEKRQSVAFWCNPISGHATLYWYQQILGQGPKLLIQFQNNGVVDDSQLPKDRFSAERLKGVDSTLKIQPAKLEDSAVYLCASSFHSREAFFGQGTRLTVV.

V usage is TRBV4-1 and J usage is TRBJ2-3; D call uncertain. V was pared by 0 bases and J by 2 bases, with 6 bases between. Germline V gene sequence: CDR1 MGHRA, CDR2 YSYEKL. CDR3 length: 14 residues. The CDR3 DNA is TGCGCCAGCAGCCAAGACCAGAACACAGATACGCAGTATTTT. Protein sequence: CASSQDQNTDTQYF.

CDR3 nucleotides: TGCGCCAGCAGCCAAGAAGTTACACAGGGGGCTACTGAAGCTTTCTTT. Translated, it gives CASSQEVTQGATEAFF. The rearrangement uses TRBV4-3 and TRBJ1-1; 9 nucleotides align to TRBD1. This CDR3 is built from 16 residues. Germline trimming cut 0 bases from V and 5 bases from J; bases unmatched to any gene: 7. The germline V gene has CDR1 LGHNA and CDR2 YSLEER.

J is TRBJ1-1 and V is TRBV6-5; D ambiguous. With 7 bases removed from V and 4 bases from J, the gap between germline ends came to 7 bases. The CDR3 totals 11 residues. The germline CDR1 and CDR2 sequences are MNHEY and SVGAGI. The CDR3 sequence is CASIRGTEAFF. CDR3 bases: TGTGCCAGCATCCGGGGCACTGAAGCTTTCTTT.

In its sample, this clone was seen a few times. V gene TRBV7-2 combines with J gene TRBJ2-3; D is unresolved. V lost 3 bases and J 2 bases, leaving 12 bases between the germline ends. Germline-derived CDR1 and CDR2 are SGHTA and FQGNSA. The CDR3 is 15 amino acids. The CDR3 reads CASSLFSEITDTQYF. DNA for the CDR3: TGTGCCAGCAGCTTGTTCAGCGAGATCACAGATACGCAGTATTTT.

The chain couples TRBV5-1 to TRBJ2-1; 10 bases match TRBD1. Trimming at V came to 4 bases and at J to 2 bases, leaving 9 bases not matched to a gene. Germline CDR1 is SGHRS and CDR2 is YFSETQ. CDR3 length: 17 residues. Here the CDR3 DNA reads TGCGCCAGCAGCGGACAATCCGGGACAGGGGCCTACAATGAGCAGTTCTTC. The encoded protein is CASSGQSGTGAYNEQFF.

V usage is TRBV6-1 and J usage is TRBJ1-2, with 7 bases aligning to TRBD1. The junction had 6 bases not matched to a gene; V was cut back by 6 bases and J by 5 bases. This CDR3 spans 13 amino acids. Germline values: CDR1 MNHNS, CDR2 SASEGT. CDR3 nucleotide sequence: TGTGCCAGCAGAGGTACAGGGGTGTATGGCTACACCTTC. Translating it yields CASRGTGVYGYTF.

The rearrangement uses TRBV19 and TRBJ1-6; D unclear. CDR1 and CDR2 from the germline V gene are LNHDA and SQIVND (reference sequence). This CDR3 has 17 amino acids. V lost 7 bases, J lost 0 bases, and 16 bases lay in between. The CDR3 region is CASNQAARGSYNSPLHF. The CDR3 bases are TGTGCCAGTAACCAGGCTGCCCGTGGCTCCTATAATTCACCCCTCCACTTT.

The CDR3 DNA reads as TGTGCCAGCAACCCTGACAGGGATGATGGCTACACCTTC. Protein product: CASNPDRDDGYTF. The chain is built from TRBV6-1 and TRBJ1-2; 7 bases line up with TRBD1. The germline CDR1 and CDR2 sequences are MNHNS and SASEGT. Trimming at V came to 7 bases and at J to 6 bases, leaving 8 bases not matched to a gene. The CDR3 runs 13 residues.

The J gene is TRBJ2-2, the V gene TRBV18; 9 bases agree with TRBD2. The CDR3 loop spans 18 amino acids. Trimming cost V 6 bases and J 6 bases; bases outside gene matches: 17. Germline values: CDR1 KGHSH, CDR2 LQKENI. CDR3 nucleotides: TGTGCCAGCTCCCCTCGGCCCTATAGCGGGGGCACTCCCGGGGAGCTGTTTTTT. Amino acid sequence: CASSPRPYSGGTPGELFF.

This CDR3 is CASSAQPQAYSYNEQFF. The CDR3 DNA sequence: TGTGCCAGCAGCGCCCAACCCCAGGCGTACTCCTACAATGAGCAGTTCTTC. This sequence joins TRBV6-4 and TRBJ2-1; D ambiguous. CDR1 and CDR2 from the germline V gene are MRHNA and SNTAGT. The CDR3 runs 17 residues. The V and J ends lost 6 bases and 0 bases respectively, with 18 bases between them.

There are a few counts of this clone. The CDR3 sequence: CAWNYYSNQPQHF. CDR3 sequence (DNA): TGTGCCTGGAACTATTATAGCAATCAGCCCCAGCATTTT. V gene TRBV30 combines with J gene TRBJ1-5; D gene ambiguous. The CDR3 consists of 13 residues. Germline CDR1 GTSNPN, CDR2 SVGIG (reference sequence). V lost 4 bases, J lost 0 bases, and 7 bases lay in between.